This TCR beta chain was sequenced in a study of beta chain features in type 1 diabetes. Notes on the study in general: The study found fewer insertions and more deletions at VDJ junctions in type 1 diabetes patients.

Every bit of the isolated RNA underwent reverse transcription, so sequencing read expressed TCRB transcripts. Assay: immunoSEQ multiplex PCR; the TCRdb copy retains only in-frame clones and omits some. Here the sample spans 620,000 or so clones, roughly a sixth being singletons. Details on this clone: Its antigen is not identified.

CDR1 SGDLS and CDR2 YYNGEE come from the germline V gene. The CDR3 is made up of 15 amino acids. V was clipped by 3 bases and J by 2 bases, with 9 bases between them. The sequencing sample was made of naive CD4+ T cells from blood. The genes are TRBV9 and TRBJ2-6; a weak D match, TRBD2 (6 bases). This sequence was found in a man between 18 and 35 years old in good health. The CDR3 sequence: CASSGGAPGANVLTF. In DNA, the CDR3 is TGTGCCAGCAGCGGCGGGGCTCCTGGGGCCAACGTCCTGACTTTC.